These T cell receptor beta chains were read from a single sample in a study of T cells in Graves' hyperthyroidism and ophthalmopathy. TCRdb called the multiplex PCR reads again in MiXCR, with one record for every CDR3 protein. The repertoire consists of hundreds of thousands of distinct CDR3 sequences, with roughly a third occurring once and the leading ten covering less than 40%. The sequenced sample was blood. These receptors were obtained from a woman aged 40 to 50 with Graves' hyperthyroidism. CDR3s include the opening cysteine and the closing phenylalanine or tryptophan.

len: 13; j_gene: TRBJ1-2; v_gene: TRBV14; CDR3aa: CASSHDRVHGYTF
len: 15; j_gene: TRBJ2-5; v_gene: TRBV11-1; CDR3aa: CASSPRKGGGETQYF
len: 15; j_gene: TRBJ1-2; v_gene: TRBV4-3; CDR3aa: CASSQDQQAIYGYTF
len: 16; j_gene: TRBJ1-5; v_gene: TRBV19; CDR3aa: CASRITGGLGNQPQHF
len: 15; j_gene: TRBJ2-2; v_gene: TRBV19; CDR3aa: CATRSGGFDTGELFF
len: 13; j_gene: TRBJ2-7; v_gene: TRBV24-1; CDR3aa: CATSGWAGRGQYF
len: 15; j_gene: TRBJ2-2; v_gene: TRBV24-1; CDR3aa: CATSDAQVVAGELFF
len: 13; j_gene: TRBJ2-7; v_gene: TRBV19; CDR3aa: CASSGDRPYEQYF
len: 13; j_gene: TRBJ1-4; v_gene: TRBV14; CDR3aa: CASSQAGEEKLFF
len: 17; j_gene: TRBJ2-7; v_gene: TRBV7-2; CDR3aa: CASSLVAGGPNPYEQYF
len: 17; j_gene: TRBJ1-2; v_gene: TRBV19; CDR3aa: CASSPQHLGEQRNGYTF
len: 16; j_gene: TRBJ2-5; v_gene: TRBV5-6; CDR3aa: CASSQGGGAIIETQYF
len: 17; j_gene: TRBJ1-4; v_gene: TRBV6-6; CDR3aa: CASSYRAGVATNEKLFF
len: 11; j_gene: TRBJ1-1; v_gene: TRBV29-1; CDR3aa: CSVTRVGEAFF
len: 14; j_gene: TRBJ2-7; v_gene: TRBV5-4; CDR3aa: CASSSTDSSYEQYF
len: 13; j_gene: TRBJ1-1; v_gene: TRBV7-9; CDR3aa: CASPGGGGAEAFF
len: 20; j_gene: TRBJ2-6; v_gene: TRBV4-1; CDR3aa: CASSQSRGDTGRAGANVLTF
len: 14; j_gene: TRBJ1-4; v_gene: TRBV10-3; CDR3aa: CAISENAGDEKLFF
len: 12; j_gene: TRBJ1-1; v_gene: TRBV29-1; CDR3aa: CSVEDRADEAFF
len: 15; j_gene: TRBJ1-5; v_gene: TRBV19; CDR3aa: CASSKGGPGNQPQHF
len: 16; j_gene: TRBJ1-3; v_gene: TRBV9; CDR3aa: CASSPEGGVVENTIYF
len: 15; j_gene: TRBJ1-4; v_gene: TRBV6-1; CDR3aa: CASSQGGTGYEKLFF
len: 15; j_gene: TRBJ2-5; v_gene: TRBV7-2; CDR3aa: CASSFFRGYQETQYF
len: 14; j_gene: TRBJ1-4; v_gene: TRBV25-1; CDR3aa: CASSELSFNEKLFF
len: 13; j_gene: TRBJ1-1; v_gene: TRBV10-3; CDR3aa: CAISESFGSEAFF
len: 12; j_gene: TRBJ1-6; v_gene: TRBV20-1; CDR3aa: CSVKGIESPLHF
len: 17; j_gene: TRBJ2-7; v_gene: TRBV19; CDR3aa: CASSRQPPVRKGYEQYF
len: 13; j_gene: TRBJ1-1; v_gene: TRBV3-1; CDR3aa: CASSRGDAQEAFF
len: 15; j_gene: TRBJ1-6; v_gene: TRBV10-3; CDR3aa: CASSWVFLHNSPLHF
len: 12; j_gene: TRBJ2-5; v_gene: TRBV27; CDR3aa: CASSMDPLSQYF
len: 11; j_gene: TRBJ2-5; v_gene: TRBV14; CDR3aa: CASSRAQTQYF